Here is one T cell receptor beta chain with its context. Its antigen is currently unknown. These data are taken from a study of fetal regulatory T cell absence and autoimmunity. Findings of the study overall: The oligoclonal enrichment was interpreted as supporting antigen-driven pancreatic autoimmunity before birth in IPEX syndrome. Broadly similar TRB gene family usage was seen in pancreas and cord blood. Some top pancreas TCR clones were over 80-fold enriched versus cord blood.

The assay was run at survey level. Sequencing was performed with immunoSEQ multiplex PCR; in TCRdb, only in-frame clones are kept and a portion is missing. The data hold about 43,000 clones, with approximately 80% observed a single time. Germline CDR1 SGHRS, CDR2 YFSETQ. V shed 2 bases and J shed 3 bases, with 11 bases lying between them. The CDR3 totals 14 residues. The genes are TRBV5-1 and TRBJ1-1; D might be TRBD1 (5 bases). The sample consisted of cord blood. The clonotype comes from a newborn boy with IPEX syndrome. The DNA for the CDR3 is TGCGCCAGCAGCTTCCGCAGGGCTGACACTGAAGCTTTCTTT. It translates to CASSFRRADTEAFF.